This T cell receptor beta chain came from a study of early T cells in non-severe SARS-CoV-2 infection. About the research overall: RNA in bulk from unsorted whole blood was sequenced, and chains were unpaired.

Germline values: CDR1 SGHVS, CDR2 FNYEAQ. CDR3 length equals 14 residues. The germline V and J ends were trimmed by 1 base and 12 bases, with 16 bases remaining between them. This clonotype was picked up many times. Antigen specificity is unknown. Study-level findings and limits: A preference for anti-spike CD8 responses marked VDJdb matching, which missed private and CD4 specificities.

Each cDNA molecule carried a unique molecular identifier. TCRdb re-called the 5' RACE reads through MiXCR, storing one row per CDR3 protein. The sample contains roughly 35,000 distinct CDR3 sequences, less than 8.5% of which appear only once. The receptor comes from an adult who was a healthcare worker with PCR-confirmed SARS-CoV-2 infection or an uninfected control (not recorded which). Input material: whole blood. The genes are TRBV7-6 and TRBJ2-1, with D possibly matching TRBD2 (6 bases). The CDR3 nucleotides are TGTGCCAGCAGCTTAGGGTCTATGGGGACTGTGCAGTTCTTC. Translated, it gives CASSLGSMGTVQFF. The full variable domain, with the rest looked up from reference TRBV7-6 and TRBJ2-1, is GAGVSQSPRYKVTKRGQDVALRCDPISGHVSLYWYRQALGQGPEFLTYFNYEAQQDKSGLPNDRFSAERPEGSISTLTIQRTEQRDSAMYRCASSLGSMGTVQFFGPGTRLTVL.